This TCR beta chain was obtained from a study of cytomegalovirus exposure and HLA in healthy donors. Study background: Early on, a data release was issued that held 80 million or so unique TCRs from HLA-typed donors.

Findings and caveats of the study: Most TCRs appeared rarely, but some public TCRs recurred in many donors. Common viral pathogens seemed to be connected with several of the most significant clusters, according to a later analysis.

This clone was detected once. Its antigen remains unknown. It was with 60 Vbeta and 13 Jbeta primers that the PCR ran. Some clones are missing from TCRdb's copy, which holds only in-frame ones; the method was immunoSEQ multiplex PCR. The profile shows about 120,000 clones, approximately 80% of them singletons. The CDR3 has 12 residues. Germline loops: CDR1 SQVTM, CDR2 ANQGSEA. Trimming left V 7 bases short and J 2 bases short, with 9 bases between. This TCR derives from a woman aged 35 to 49 in good health and CMV-seropositive. The genes are TRBV29-1 and TRBJ1-3, with TRBD1 as a possible D gene (6 bases). Specimen: PBMCs. The CDR3 sequence is CSAGTPGNTIYF. The CDR3 region has the DNA TGCAGCGCCGGGACACCTGGAAACACCATATATTTT.